These 17 T cell receptor beta chains share one sample of origin, sequenced in a study of blood T cells in healthy people across ages. Sample-barcoded 5' priming and a J-beta primer mix drove a second PCR of about 6 to 12 cycles. TCRdb reprocessed the 5' RACE reads with MiXCR, giving one entry per CDR3 protein. The sample consists of over 1,500,000 distinct CDR3 sequences, around 50% of them appearing once. Sequencing used blood. The receptors stem from a woman between 35 and 50 years old in good health.

The genes are TRBV13 and TRBJ1-1; 9 nucleotides match TRBD1. CDR1 PRHDT and CDR2 FYEKMQ come from the germline V gene (reference sequence). This CDR3 is built from 14 residues. Trimming cost V 0 bases and J 10 bases; bases outside gene matches: 6. The chain's CDR3 is CASSLGDRGRRAFF. The CDR3 DNA reads TGTGCCAGCAGCTTAGGGGACAGGGGACGGCGAGCTTTCTTT.

This clonotype was observed a few times. The chain joins TRBV7-2 to TRBJ2-3; 8 bases are shared with TRBD2. This CDR3 region has 16 residues. Germline V gene data show CDR1 as SGHTA and CDR2 as FQGNSA. V shed 1 base, J shed 1 base, and the junction held 4 bases outside the gene matches. The CDR3 loop reads CASSLGVTSGTDTQYF. CDR3 DNA: TGTGCCAGCAGCTTAGGAGTGACTAGCGGCACAGATACGCAGTATTTT.

The chain couples TRBV20-1 to TRBJ2-7; 8 nucleotides agree with TRBD1. Trimming at V came to 5 bases and at J to 0 bases, leaving 6 bases not matched to a gene. The CDR3 is made up of 14 amino acids. Germline V gene data show CDR1 as DFQATT and CDR2 as SNEGSKA (reference sequence). CDR3 amino acids: CSAVQGVPSYEQYF. The DNA of the CDR3 is TGCAGTGCTGTACAGGGGGTCCCCTCCTACGAGCAGTACTTC.

This rearrangement joins TRBV18 to TRBJ2-5; D call uncertain. Germline-derived CDR1 and CDR2 are KGHSH and LQKENI. The CDR3 loop spans 13 amino acids. The V end was cut by 0 bases, the J end by 4 bases, with 6 bases between. CDR3 in amino acids: CASSPPLTETQYF. DNA of the CDR3: TGTGCCAGCTCACCACCACTCACAGAGACCCAGTACTTC.

The V call is TRBV20-1, the J call TRBJ2-7; 10 bases line up with TRBD2. Near its end, the DNA agrees better with TRBJ2-4, so the J call may be wrong. There are 14 residues in the CDR3. Per germline, CDR1 DFQATT and CDR2 SNEGSKA (reference sequence). The CDR3 reads CSARLAGARNIQYF. In DNA form, the CDR3 reads TGCAGTGCTAGACTAGCGGGGGCGCGAAACATTCAGTACTTC.

The chain joins TRBV29-1 to TRBJ1-1, with a weak D call TRBD1 (5 bases). V shed 7 bases and J shed 1 base, with 7 bases lying between them. This CDR3 has 11 residues. CDR1 is SQVTM, CDR2 ANQGSEA, per germline. CDR3 bases: TGCAGCGGGGGCGAGAACACTGAAGCTTTCTTT. This encodes CSGGENTEAFF.

J is TRBJ1-2 and V is TRBV7-9; tentatively, D is TRBD1 (6 bases). This CDR3 has 14 amino acids. Per germline, CDR1 SEHNR and CDR2 FQNEAQ (reference sequence). Trimming shortened V by 5 bases and J by 4 bases, and 14 bases separated the two germline ends. The chain's CDR3 is CASSPDSHIYGYTF. CDR3 DNA: TGTGCCAGCAGCCCGGACAGCCATATCTATGGCTACACCTTC.

Remarks on this clonotype: One junction end disagrees with the germline gene, perhaps due to a read error. CDR3 in amino acids: CANSLAQGDYGYTF. The CDR3 region has the DNA TGTGCCAACAGCTTAGCGCAGGGCGACTATGGCTACACCTTC. The chain couples TRBV7-9 to TRBJ1-2, with D perhaps TRBD1 (5 bases). The CDR3 consists of 14 residues. Per germline, CDR1 SEHNR and CDR2 FQNEAQ (reference sequence).

J is TRBJ1-4 and V is TRBV20-1; 7 nucleotides line up with TRBD1. V dropped 6 bases and J dropped 3; count of bases not matched to a gene: 7. CDR3 length equals 14 residues. Germline V gene sequence: CDR1 DFQATT, CDR2 SNEGSKA (reference sequence). The CDR3 protein is CSARGPGSNEKLFF. The CDR3 nucleotides read TGCAGTGCAAGGGGGCCAGGGTCTAATGAAAAACTGTTTTTT.

The table lists this clonotype with a count of one. The chain combines TRBV7-2 with TRBJ1-6; D possibly corresponds to TRBD1 (5 bases). The CDR3 is 15 amino acids. V lost 1 base, J lost 6 bases, and 10 bases lay in between. Germline V gene lookup returns CDR1 SGHTA and CDR2 FQGNSA. CDR3 in DNA: TGTGCCAGCAGCTTAGTTCAGGGACTTAATTCACCCCTCCACTTT. Its protein is CASSLVQGLNSPLHF.

This chain links TRBV5-1 with TRBJ2-5; D might be TRBD2 (6 bases). Per germline, CDR1 SGHRS and CDR2 YFSETQ. Trimming took 4 bases from V and 1 from J, leaving 11 bases between them. The CDR3 has 14 residues. The CDR3 nucleotides are TGCGCCAGCAGCAACGGGGGTTTCCAAGAGACCCAGTACTTC. This codes for CASSNGGFQETQYF.

This clonotype has more than one count but fewer than ten. J is TRBJ2-3 and V is TRBV2; TRBD1 is a possible D gene (5 bases). Germline CDR1 SNHLY, CDR2 FYNNEI. The CDR3 is made up of 18 amino acids. Trimming removed 8 bases from V and 1 base from J, with 25 bases in between. The CDR3 spells CASLEVDTVPTGTDTQYF. CDR3 nucleotides: TGTGCCAGCCTAGAGGTGGACACCGTTCCAACTGGCACAGATACGCAGTATTTT.

In its sample, this clonotype was seen a few times. This chain uses TRBV27 with TRBJ2-7, with TRBD1 identical over 8 bases. Trimming at V came to 5 bases and at J to 9 bases, leaving 9 bases not matched to a gene. CDR3 size: 13 residues. Germline V CDR1 and CDR2: MNHEY, SMNVEV (reference sequence). The CDR3 region is CASSGTGGLGQYF. CDR3 nucleotides: TGTGCCAGCAGTGGAACAGGGGGACTCGGGCAGTACTTC.

In its sample, this clonotype was seen a few times. V usage is TRBV13 and J usage is TRBJ1-4, with D maybe TRBD1 (6 bases). There are 12 residues in the CDR3. V gave up 5 bases and J gave up 10 bases, with 11 bases separating them. The germline CDR1 and CDR2 sequences are PRHDT and FYEKMQ (reference sequence). The CDR3 protein is CASSHEGGKLFF. CDR3 nucleotide sequence: TGTGCCAGCAGCCATGAAGGGGGAAAACTGTTTTTT.

With regard to this clonotype: One junction end disagrees with the germline gene, perhaps due to a read error. This chain links TRBV4-1 with TRBJ2-7; 9 positions match TRBD1. Looked up from germline, CDR1 is MGHRA and CDR2 is YSYEKL. The CDR3 loop spans 15 amino acids. The CDR3 DNA reads TGCGCCAGCAGGCAAGGAGTCGTTAAGGGACAGGGGCAGTACTTC. Translation gives CASRQGVVKGQGQYF.

V usage is TRBV6-2 or TRBV6-3 and J usage is TRBJ2-5; no clear D. The J call is doubtful: the DNA matches TRBJ2-7 better. The CDR3 extends over 13 amino acids. Germline V gives CDR1 MNHEY, CDR2 SVGEGT. The CDR3 bases are TGTGCCAGCAGTACCCTACCTGGCAACGAGCAGTACTTC. This gives the protein CASSTLPGNEQYF.

The rearrangement joins TRBV9 to TRBJ2-3, with 7 bases aligning to TRBD2. CDR1 is SGDLS and CDR2 is YYNGEE in the germline V gene. V shed 2 bases and J 5 bases; nucleotides not matched to a gene: 5. The CDR3 extends over 14 amino acids. CDR3 nucleotide sequence: TGTGCCAGCAGCGTCGGCGGCGGGGGAGATACGCAGTATTTT. It specifies CASSVGGGGDTQYF.